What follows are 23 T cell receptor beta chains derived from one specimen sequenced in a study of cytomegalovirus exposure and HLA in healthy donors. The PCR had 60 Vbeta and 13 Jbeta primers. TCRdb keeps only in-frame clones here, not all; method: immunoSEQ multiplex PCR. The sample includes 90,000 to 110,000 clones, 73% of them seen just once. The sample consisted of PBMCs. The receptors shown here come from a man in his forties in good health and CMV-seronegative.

The DNA of the CDR3 is TGTGCCAGCAGTATTTATCGCGGGGGCTTCTACGAGCAGTACTTC. Its translation: CASSIYRGGFYEQYF. V usage is TRBV28 and J usage is TRBJ2-7, with D perhaps matching TRBD2 (7 bases). CDR3 size: 15 residues. In germline, CDR1 is MDHEN, CDR2 SYDVKM. With 5 bases removed from V and 3 bases from J, the gap between germline ends came to 17 bases.

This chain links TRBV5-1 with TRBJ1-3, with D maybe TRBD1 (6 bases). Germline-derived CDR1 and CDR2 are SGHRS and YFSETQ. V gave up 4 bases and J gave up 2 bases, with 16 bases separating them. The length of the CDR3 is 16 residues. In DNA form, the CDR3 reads TGCGCCAGCAGCCCCGGAAGTACAGGGCCTGGAAACACCATATATTTT. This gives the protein CASSPGSTGPGNTIYF.

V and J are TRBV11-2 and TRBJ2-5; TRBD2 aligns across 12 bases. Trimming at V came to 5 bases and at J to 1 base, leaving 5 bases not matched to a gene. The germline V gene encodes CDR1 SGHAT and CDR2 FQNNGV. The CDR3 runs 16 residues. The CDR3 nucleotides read TGTGCCAGCAGCCCCTGGACTAGCGGGGTCCAAGAGACCCAGTACTTC. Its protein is CASSPWTSGVQETQYF.

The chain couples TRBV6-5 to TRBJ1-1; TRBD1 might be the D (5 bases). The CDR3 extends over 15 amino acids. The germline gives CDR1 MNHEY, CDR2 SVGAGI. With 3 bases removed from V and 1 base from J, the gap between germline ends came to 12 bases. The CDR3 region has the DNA TGTGCCAGCAGTTATAGCGGCAGGGCGAACACTGAAGCTTTCTTT. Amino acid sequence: CASSYSGRANTEAFF.

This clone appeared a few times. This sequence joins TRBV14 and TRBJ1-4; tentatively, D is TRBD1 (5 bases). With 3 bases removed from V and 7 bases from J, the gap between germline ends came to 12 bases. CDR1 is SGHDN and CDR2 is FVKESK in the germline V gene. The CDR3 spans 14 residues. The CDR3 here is CASSQWQGSEKLFF. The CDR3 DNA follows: TGTGCCAGCAGCCAGTGGCAGGGCTCTGAAAAACTGTTTTTT. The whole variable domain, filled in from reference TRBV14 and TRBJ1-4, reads EAGVTQFPSHSVIEKGQTVTLRCDPISGHDNLYWYRRVMGKEIKFLLHFVKESKQDESGMPNNRFLAERTGGTYSTLKVQPAELEDSGVYFCASSQWQGSEKLFFGSGTQLSVL.

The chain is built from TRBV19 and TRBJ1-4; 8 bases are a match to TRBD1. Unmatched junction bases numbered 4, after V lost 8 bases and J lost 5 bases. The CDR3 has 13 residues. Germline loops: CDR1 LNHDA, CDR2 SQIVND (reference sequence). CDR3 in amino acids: CASATGGNEKLFF. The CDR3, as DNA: TGTGCCAGTGCCACAGGGGGGAATGAAAAACTGTTTTTT.

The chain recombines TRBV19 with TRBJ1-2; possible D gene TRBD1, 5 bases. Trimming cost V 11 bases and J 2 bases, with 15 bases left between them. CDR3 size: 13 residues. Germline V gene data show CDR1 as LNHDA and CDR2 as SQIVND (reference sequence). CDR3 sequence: CASRERANYGYTF. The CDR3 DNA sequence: TGTGCCTCCAGGGAACGGGCGAACTATGGCTACACCTTC.

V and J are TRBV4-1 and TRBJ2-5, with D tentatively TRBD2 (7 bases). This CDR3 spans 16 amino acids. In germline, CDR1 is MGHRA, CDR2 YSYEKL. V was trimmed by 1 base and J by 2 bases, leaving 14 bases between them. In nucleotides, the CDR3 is TGCGCCAGCAGCCAAGCAGGCGGGGGCCTTCAAGAGACCCAGTACTTC. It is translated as CASSQAGGGLQETQYF.

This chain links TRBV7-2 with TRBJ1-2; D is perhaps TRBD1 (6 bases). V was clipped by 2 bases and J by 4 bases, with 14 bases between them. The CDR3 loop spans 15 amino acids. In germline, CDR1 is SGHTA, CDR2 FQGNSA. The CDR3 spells CASSLTPGVSYGYTF. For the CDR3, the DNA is TGTGCCAGCAGCTTAACTCCAGGGGTGAGCTATGGCTACACCTTC.

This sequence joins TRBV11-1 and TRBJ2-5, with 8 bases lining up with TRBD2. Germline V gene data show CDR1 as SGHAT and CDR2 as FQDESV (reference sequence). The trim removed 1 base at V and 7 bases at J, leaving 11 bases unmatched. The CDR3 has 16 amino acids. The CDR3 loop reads CASSLEVAGFSGTQYF. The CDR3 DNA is TGTGCCAGCAGCTTAGAGGTAGCGGGGTTTTCAGGGACCCAGTACTTC. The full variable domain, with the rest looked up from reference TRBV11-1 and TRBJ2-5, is EAEVAQSPRYKITEKSQAVAFWCDPISGHATLYWYRQILGQGPELLVQFQDESVVDDSQLPKDRFSAERLKGVDSTLKIQPAELGDSAMYLCASSLEVAGFSGTQYFGPGTRLLVL.

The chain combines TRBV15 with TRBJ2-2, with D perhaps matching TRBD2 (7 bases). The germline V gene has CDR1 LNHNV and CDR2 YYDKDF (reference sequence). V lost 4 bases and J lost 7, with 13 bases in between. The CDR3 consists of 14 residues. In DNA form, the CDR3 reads TGTGCCACCAGCAACATAGGGGGGGTCGGGGAGCTGTTTTTT. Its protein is CATSNIGGVGELFF.

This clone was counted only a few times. Written as DNA, the CDR3 is TGCGCCAGCAGCCAAGATACAGGGCCGGCTAATGAAAAACTGTTTTTT. Protein sequence: CASSQDTGPANEKLFF. The chain is built from TRBV4-1 and TRBJ1-4; tentative D call: TRBD1 (6 bases). Per germline, CDR1 MGHRA and CDR2 YSYEKL. Deletions cut 0 bases from V and 3 bases from J, with 11 bases between. The CDR3 has 16 amino acids.

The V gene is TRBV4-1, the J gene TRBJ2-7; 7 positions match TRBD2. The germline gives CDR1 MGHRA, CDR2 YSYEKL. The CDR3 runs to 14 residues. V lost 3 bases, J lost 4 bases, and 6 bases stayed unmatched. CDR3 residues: CASSQRVGGYEQYF. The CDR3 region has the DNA TGCGCCAGCAGCCAGAGAGTGGGGGGGTACGAGCAGTACTTC.

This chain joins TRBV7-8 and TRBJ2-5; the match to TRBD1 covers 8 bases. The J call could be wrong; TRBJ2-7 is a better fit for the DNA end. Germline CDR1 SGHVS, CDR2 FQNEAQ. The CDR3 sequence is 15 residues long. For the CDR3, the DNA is TGTGCCAGCAGCTTAGCGAGGGACAGGCCCTACGAGCAGTACTTC. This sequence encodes CASSLARDRPYEQYF.

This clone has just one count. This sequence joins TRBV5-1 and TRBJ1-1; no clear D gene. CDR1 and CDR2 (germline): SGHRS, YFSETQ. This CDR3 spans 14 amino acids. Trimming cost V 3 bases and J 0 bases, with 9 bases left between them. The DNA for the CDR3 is TGCGCCAGCAGCTCACAGTTGATGAACACTGAAGCTTTCTTT. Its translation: CASSSQLMNTEAFF.

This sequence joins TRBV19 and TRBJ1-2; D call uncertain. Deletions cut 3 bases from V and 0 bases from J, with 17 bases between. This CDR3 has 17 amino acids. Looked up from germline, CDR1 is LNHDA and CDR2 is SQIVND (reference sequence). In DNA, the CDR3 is TGTGCCAGTAGTATTAAAGCGGGAACTGTAGCTAACTATGGCTACACCTTC. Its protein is CASSIKAGTVANYGYTF.

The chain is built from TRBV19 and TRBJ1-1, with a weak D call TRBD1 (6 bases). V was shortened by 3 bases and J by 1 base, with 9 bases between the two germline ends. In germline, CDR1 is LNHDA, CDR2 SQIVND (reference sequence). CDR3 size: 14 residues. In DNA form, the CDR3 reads TGTGCCAGTAGTATGGTCAGGGGGAACACTGAAGCTTTCTTT. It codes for CASSMVRGNTEAFF.

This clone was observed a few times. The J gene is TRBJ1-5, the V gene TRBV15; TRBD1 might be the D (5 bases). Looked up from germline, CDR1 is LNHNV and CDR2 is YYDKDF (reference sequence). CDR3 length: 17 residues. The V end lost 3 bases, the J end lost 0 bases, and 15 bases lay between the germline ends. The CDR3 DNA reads TGTGCCACCAGCAGTATACGGGCAGGGAATAGCAATCAGCCCCAGCATTTT. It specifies CATSSIRAGNSNQPQHF.

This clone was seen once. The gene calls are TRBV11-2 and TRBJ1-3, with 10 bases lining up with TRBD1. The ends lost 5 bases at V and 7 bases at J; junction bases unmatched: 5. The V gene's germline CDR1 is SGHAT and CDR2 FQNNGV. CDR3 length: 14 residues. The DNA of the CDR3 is TGTGCCAGCAGCAAACGGGACAGGGGCAACACCATATATTTT. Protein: CASSKRDRGNTIYF.

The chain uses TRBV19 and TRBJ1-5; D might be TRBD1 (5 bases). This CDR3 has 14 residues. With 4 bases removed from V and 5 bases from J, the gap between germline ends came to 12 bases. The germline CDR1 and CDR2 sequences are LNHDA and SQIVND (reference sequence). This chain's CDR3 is CASSKGRAYQPQHF. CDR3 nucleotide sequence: TGTGCCAGTAGTAAGGGCAGGGCTTATCAGCCCCAGCATTTT.

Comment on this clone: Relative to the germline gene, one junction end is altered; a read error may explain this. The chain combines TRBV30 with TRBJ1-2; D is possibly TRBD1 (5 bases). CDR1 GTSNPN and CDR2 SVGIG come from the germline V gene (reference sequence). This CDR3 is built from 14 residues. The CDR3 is CAWSVGAGGYGYPF. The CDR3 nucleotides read TGTGCCTGGAGTGTAGGGGCAGGCGGCTATGGCTACCCCTTC.

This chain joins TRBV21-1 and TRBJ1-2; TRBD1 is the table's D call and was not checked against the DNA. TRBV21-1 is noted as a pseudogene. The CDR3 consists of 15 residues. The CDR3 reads CASSARPGGPCGYTF. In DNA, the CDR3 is TGTGCCAGCAGCGCCCGTCCAGGGGGCCCCTGTGGCTACACCTTC.

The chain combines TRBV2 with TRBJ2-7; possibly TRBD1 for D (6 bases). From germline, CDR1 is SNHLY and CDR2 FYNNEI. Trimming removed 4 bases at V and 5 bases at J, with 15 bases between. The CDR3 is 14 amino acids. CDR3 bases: TGTGCCAGCAGTGGACAGGCGCTTAGACACGAGCAGTACTTC. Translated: CASSGQALRHEQYF. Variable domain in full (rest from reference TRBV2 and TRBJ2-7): EPEVTQTPSHQVTQMGQEVILRCVPISNHLYFYWYRQILGQKVEFLVSFYNNEISEKSEIFDDQFSVERPDGSNFTLKIRSTKLEDSAMYFCASSGQALRHEQYFGPGTRLTVT.